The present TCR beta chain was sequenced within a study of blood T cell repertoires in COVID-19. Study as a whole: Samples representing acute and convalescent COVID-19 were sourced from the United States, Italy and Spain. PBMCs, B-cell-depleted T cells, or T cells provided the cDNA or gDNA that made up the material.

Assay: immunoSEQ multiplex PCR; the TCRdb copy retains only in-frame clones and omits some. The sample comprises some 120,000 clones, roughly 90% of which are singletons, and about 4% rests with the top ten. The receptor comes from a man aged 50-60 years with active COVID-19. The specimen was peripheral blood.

The CDR3 loop is CASSLFQGASRETQYF. DNA for the CDR3: TGTGCCAGCAGCTTATTTCAAGGAGCGTCGCGAGAGACCCAGTACTTC. The rearrangement joins TRBV11-3 to TRBJ2-5; D gene uncertain. This CDR3 is built from 16 residues. Trimming removed 2 bases from V and 4 bases from J, with 17 bases in between. The germline V gene has CDR1 SGHNT and CDR2 YENEEA.